The clone carrying this T cell receptor beta chain was picked up many times. The antigen is unknown. The source of the sample is a study of blood T cells in healthy people across ages. V gave up 0 bases and J gave up 5 bases; unmatched junction bases: 6. Looked up from germline, CDR1 is LGHNA and CDR2 is YSLEER. The CDR3 totals 15 residues. Notes on the study in general: There was a strong correlation between TCR beta diversity and naive T cell percentage.

A second PCR, run for about 7 to 11 cycles, used a sample-barcoded 5' primer plus a J-beta primer mix. Each CDR3 protein gets one entry after TCRdb re-called the 5' RACE reads with MiXCR. This sample carries around 1,000,000 distinct CDR3 sequences, approximately 25% of them seen once, and the ten largest clones take less than 0.85%. These same records also appear under a second study, on T cells of mothers and their children. That paper notes: Three healthy Caucasian mothers and their six children were the donors. Using 1.5 ug per 15 ul, all extracted RNA underwent cDNA synthesis.

The sequenced material came from blood. The sequence was collected from a girl aged 2 to 10 in good health. This sequence joins TRBV4-3 and TRBJ2-7; 8 bases are a match to TRBD1. The CDR3 loop is CASSQEWAGGHEQYF. CDR3 DNA sequence: TGCGCCAGCAGCCAAGAATGGGCAGGGGGCCACGAGCAGTACTTC.